This T cell receptor beta chain originates from a study of shared clonotypes between healthy human individuals. Background on the study: Donors had three CD4 naive, three CD4 memory, two CD8 naive and one CD8 memory plate apiece. Whole-study findings and limits: A handful of donors shared around 5.2% of their naive CD4 clonotypes. Unshared clonotypes carried lower generation probabilities than those common to all four donors.

The naive CD8 fraction comprised CD45RO-negative cells positively selected for CCR7 and excluded terminally differentiated effector memory CD45RA+ cells. V shed 2 bases and J shed 0 bases, with 8 bases lying between them. Looked up from germline, CDR1 is SQVTM and CDR2 is ANQGSEA. The CDR3 runs 13 residues. On sorted subsets, replicate PCRs used 150 to 250 ng DNA, or some 28,000 T cell genomes. TCRdb's table, derived via immunoSEQ multiplex PCR, lists solely in-frame clones and lacks some. The sample holds about 590,000 clones, 95% to 96% seen once. A remark on this clone: Antigen unknown.

This sequence joins TRBV29-1 and TRBJ2-7; D remains ambiguous. Material for sequencing was naive CD8+ T cells sorted from blood. The receptor was derived from a young woman in good health. CDR3 sequence reads: CSVENTASYEQYF. DNA for the CDR3: TGCAGCGTTGAAAATACGGCCTCCTACGAGCAGTACTTC.